The 29 T cell receptor beta chains below all came from one sample that was sequenced in a study of blood T cell repertoires in COVID-19. Using immunoSEQ multiplex PCR, the repertoire was profiled, and TCRdb retains in-frame clones only, with some absent. The table shows 230,000 or so clones, with around 83% occurring only once. The sequencing sample was made of peripheral blood. The receptor set was obtained from a man aged 35 to 55 with active or convalescent COVID-19.

The chain couples TRBV29-1 to TRBJ1-1, with 7 positions matching TRBD1. With V trimmed by 7 bases and J by 1 base, 3 bases remained unmatched. Germline CDR1 SQVTM, CDR2 ANQGSEA. The CDR3 has 12 residues. Here the CDR3 reads CSATGSNTEAFF. The CDR3 nucleotides are TGCAGCGCGACAGGGTCGAACACTGAAGCTTTCTTT. The full variable domain, completed using reference TRBV29-1 and TRBJ1-1, is SAVISQKPSRDICQRGTSLTIQCQVDSQVTMMFWYRQQPGQSLTLIATANQGSEATYESGFVIDKFPISRPNLTFSTLTVSNMSPEDSSIYLCSATGSNTEAFFGQGTRLTVV.

A few counts support this clone. The chain is built from TRBV27 and TRBJ2-3; D not resolved. Per the germline V gene, CDR1 is MNHEY and CDR2 is SMNVEV (reference sequence). V lost 5 bases, J lost 1 base, and 16 bases lay in between. The CDR3 has 16 amino acids. The CDR3 DNA sequence: TGTGCCAGCAGTCCTAACTGGGCGATCCGCACAGATACGCAGTATTTT. Translation gives CASSPNWAIRTDTQYF.

The rearrangement uses TRBV6-5 and TRBJ2-7, with TRBD1 as a possible D gene (6 bases). The germline V gene has CDR1 MNHEY and CDR2 SVGAGI. The CDR3 spans 15 residues. Between the trimmed V and J ends, which lost 0 bases and 4 bases, there was a span of 13 bases. For the CDR3, the DNA is TGTGCCAGCAGTTACTCAGGGGGAAGTTGGTACGAGCAGTACTTC. This encodes CASSYSGGSWYEQYF.

CDR3 coding DNA: TGCGCCAGCAGCTCGGACAGCAACGAGCAGTACTTC. This encodes CASSSDSNEQYF. The chain employs TRBV5-1 and TRBJ2-7; D is possibly TRBD1 (6 bases). The CDR3 is 12 amino acids. Per the germline V gene, CDR1 is SGHRS and CDR2 is YFSETQ. Trimming left V 3 bases short and J 5 bases short, with 9 bases between.

The V call is TRBV12-5, the J call TRBJ2-7, with D perhaps TRBD1 (8 bases). The ends were cut back, 3 bases at V and 5 bases at J, with 41 bases in the middle. CDR1 LGHNT and CDR2 FRNRAP come from the germline V gene. There are 23 residues in the CDR3. As DNA, the CDR3 is TGTGCTAGTGGTTTTTCGGACTGGGGGCAGGGGGCTTACTCGGCGGGAGCAGTGCACGAGCAGTACTTC. Encoded protein: CASGFSDWGQGAYSAGAVHEQYF.

The chain couples TRBV30 to TRBJ1-3; D is perhaps TRBD1 (6 bases). The V and J ends lost 2 bases and 0 bases respectively, with 23 bases between them. Germline assignment: CDR1 GTSNPN and CDR2 SVGIG (reference sequence). The CDR3 extends over 19 amino acids. CDR3 sequence (DNA): TGTGCCTGGAGTCCGAGACTTGGACAGTCTACTTTCTCTGGAAACACCATATATTTT. Translation gives CAWSPRLGQSTFSGNTIYF.

The chain uses TRBV5-6 and TRBJ1-2; D might be TRBD1 (6 bases). This CDR3 is 14 amino acids long. Germline loops: CDR1 SGHDT, CDR2 YYEEEE. Trimming shortened V by 4 bases and J by 4 bases, and 14 bases separated the two germline ends. CDR3 bases: TGTGCCAGCAGCCCCGTCGGACAGAGCTATGGCTACACCTTC. Protein sequence: CASSPVGQSYGYTF. Based on the CDR3 plus reference TRBV5-6 and TRBJ1-2, the full variable domain is DAGVTQSPTHLIKTRGQQVTLRCSPKSGHDTVSWYQQALGQGPQFIFQYYEEEERQRGNFPDRFSGHQFPNYSSELNVNALLLGDSALYLCASSPVGQSYGYTFGSGTRLTVV.

The V and J genes are TRBV19 and TRBJ2-3; D unresolved. There are 11 residues in the CDR3. V lost 10 bases, J lost 4 bases, and 9 bases lay in between. Germline values: CDR1 LNHDA, CDR2 SQIVND (reference sequence). CDR3 coding DNA: TGTGCCACAGGTATGGCAGATACGCAGTATTTT. Protein sequence: CATGMADTQYF.

The J gene is TRBJ2-7, the V gene TRBV11-2; 7 nucleotides line up with TRBD2. V shed 1 base and J 2 bases; nucleotides not matched to a gene: 5. Germline V gives CDR1 SGHAT, CDR2 FQNNGV. CDR3 size: 15 residues. The CDR3 spells CASSLALAAAYEQYF. CDR3 coding DNA: TGTGCCAGCAGCTTAGCCCTAGCGGCGGCCTACGAGCAGTACTTC.

V is TRBV7-3 and J is TRBJ2-3; 8 bases are shared with TRBD1. Germline CDR1 and CDR2: SGHTA and FQGTGA. This CDR3 comprises 14 residues. Germline trimming cut 2 bases from V and 10 bases from J; bases unmatched to any gene: 8. The DNA for the CDR3 is TGTGCCAGCAGCTTAGAGGTGGGGACAGGTGCGCAGTATTTT. It specifies CASSLEVGTGAQYF.

The sample holds a few counts of this clone. The genes are TRBV25-1 and TRBJ2-5; 7 bases fit TRBD1. CDR3 size: 16 residues. Trimming at V came to 5 bases and at J to 3 bases, leaving 12 bases not matched to a gene. CDR1 MGHDK and CDR2 SYGVNS come from the germline V gene. CDR3 bases: TGTGCCAGCAGTAGAGGGGGCAGGGAGTGGGAAGAGACCCAGTACTTC. It specifies CASSRGGREWEETQYF.

This sequence joins TRBV24-1 and TRBJ2-7; unclear D gene. Germline lookup yields CDR1 KGHDR and CDR2 SFDVKD. The V end was cut by 3 bases, the J end by 4 bases, with 9 bases between. The CDR3 sequence is 13 residues long. The CDR3, as DNA: TGTGCCACCAGTGATGGTGCGAGGTACGAGCAGTACTTC. The encoded protein is CATSDGARYEQYF.

V and J are TRBV6-2 or TRBV6-3 and TRBJ2-1, with 9 bases matching TRBD1. There are 20 residues in the CDR3. The J segment lost 4 bases and the V segment lost 4 bases, leaving 20 bases of the junction unmatched. From germline, CDR1 is MNHEY and CDR2 SVGEGT. DNA for the CDR3: TGTGCCAGCAGTTCCCTAACCTCGGACAGGGGAATAGTCGTATACAATGAGCAGTTCTTC. This encodes CASSSLTSDRGIVVYNEQFF.

The chain is built from TRBV30 and TRBJ1-2; D is possibly TRBD1 (6 bases). V shed 3 bases and J shed 8 bases, with 16 bases lying between them. The CDR3 contains 13 residues. Germline CDR1 and CDR2: GTSNPN and SVGIG (reference sequence). The CDR3 DNA is TGTGCCTGGAGCGGGGGGGCAGGCCAGGGCTACACCTTC. Its translation is CAWSGGAGQGYTF.

The chain is built from TRBV9 and TRBJ2-1, with D maybe TRBD1 (5 bases). Germline CDR1 and CDR2: SGDLS and YYNGEE. This CDR3 has 13 amino acids. Between the trimmed V and J ends, which lost 1 base and 7 bases, there was a span of 9 bases. CDR3 in DNA: TGTGCCAGCAGCGTATTCAGGGATAATGAGCAGTTCTTC. It specifies CASSVFRDNEQFF. Full variable domain (rest looked up from reference TRBV9 and TRBJ2-1): DSGVTQTPKHLITATGQRVTLRCSPRSGDLSVYWYQQSLDQGLQFLIQYYNGEERAKGNILERFSAQQFPDLHSELNLSSLELGDSALYFCASSVFRDNEQFFGPGTRLTVL.

The chain combines TRBV2 with TRBJ2-1; 14 bases agree with TRBD2. The ends lost 1 base at V and 7 bases at J; junction bases unmatched: 3. The CDR3 is 16 residues long. The germline V gene encodes CDR1 SNHLY and CDR2 FYNNEI. CDR3: CASSEDWTSGGNEQFF. In DNA form, the CDR3 reads TGTGCCAGCAGTGAAGATTGGACTAGCGGGGGGAATGAGCAGTTCTTC.

This clone was detected only once. The genes are TRBV7-9 and TRBJ2-1, with TRBD1 matching over 8 bases. Germline V gene lookup returns CDR1 SEHNR and CDR2 FQNEAQ (reference sequence). This CDR3 has 17 amino acids. Trimming cost V 4 bases and J 2 bases; bases outside gene matches: 10. CDR3 in DNA: TGTGCCAGCAGCTCAAAGCAAGGACAGGGCACCTACAATGAGCAGTTCTTC. It is translated as CASSSKQGQGTYNEQFF.

This chain uses TRBV6-4 with TRBJ1-1; tentative D call: TRBD1 (6 bases). CDR1 MRHNA and CDR2 SNTAGT come from the germline V gene. The ends were cut back, 7 bases at V and 0 bases at J, with 12 bases in the middle. This CDR3 spans 14 amino acids. The CDR3 DNA is TGTGCCAGCACGTTACAGGGATTGAACACTGAAGCTTTCTTT. It is translated as CASTLQGLNTEAFF.

The table lists this clone with a few counts. The rearrangement joins TRBV2 to TRBJ1-4, with no clear D. Per the germline V gene, CDR1 is SNHLY and CDR2 is FYNNEI. The germline V and J ends were trimmed by 2 bases and 2 bases, with 18 bases remaining between them. The CDR3 sequence is 18 residues long. The CDR3 bases are TGTGCCAGCAGTGAAAGCCCGGGATCGAGGGCGACTAATGAAAAACTGTTTTTT. Residues: CASSESPGSRATNEKLFF.

The rearrangement joins TRBV5-1 to TRBJ2-2, with 7 positions matching TRBD2. The CDR3 sequence is 15 residues long. After removal of 4 bases from V and 3 bases from J, the junction contained 6 bases not matched to a gene. CDR1 and CDR2 from the germline V gene are SGHRS and YFSETQ. The CDR3 region has the DNA TGCGCCAGCAGCCCCGGACTAGGGGACACCGGGGAGCTGTTTTTT. Amino acids: CASSPGLGDTGELFF.

V usage is TRBV7-2 and J usage is TRBJ2-3; 10 bases fit TRBD2. This CDR3 contains 17 residues. Germline values: CDR1 SGHTA, CDR2 FQGNSA. V lost 5 bases, J lost 8 bases, and 16 bases stayed unmatched. CDR3 sequence (DNA): TGTGCCAGCAGCACCTACCCTAGCGGGGGCTCGTCGGGTACGCAGTATTTT. It yields the protein CASSTYPSGGSSGTQYF.

A note on this clone: The same CDR3 arises from other DNA sequences in this sample as well. V and J are TRBV30 and TRBJ2-3, with 7 positions matching TRBD2. Germline lookup yields CDR1 GTSNPN and CDR2 SVGIG (reference sequence). The ends lost 1 base at V and 1 base at J; junction bases unmatched: 2. This CDR3 has 14 amino acids. For the CDR3, the DNA is TGTGCCTGGAGTGCTAGCGGCGGCACAGATACGCAGTATTTT. Its translation is CAWSASGGTDTQYF.

In this sample, this clone turned up once. The J gene is TRBJ1-2, the V gene TRBV19, with D possibly TRBD1 on 6 matching bases. This CDR3 contains 15 residues. Germline V gives CDR1 LNHDA, CDR2 SQIVND (reference sequence). V was trimmed by 5 bases and J by 5 bases, leaving 18 bases between them. CDR3 sequence (DNA): TGTGCCAGTAGTCCAGACATCCTAACAGGGTATGGCTACACCTTC. It encodes CASSPDILTGYGYTF.

This chain uses TRBV14 with TRBJ1-6; D is unresolved. The germline gives CDR1 SGHDN, CDR2 FVKESK. Trimming removed 1 base from V and 7 bases from J, with 8 bases in between. The CDR3 is 14 amino acids. The CDR3 region has the DNA TGTGCCAGCAGCCAAGCGTCCTCCAATTCACCCCTCCACTTT. Translated, it gives CASSQASSNSPLHF.

Note on this clone: This CDR3 is also generated by other DNA sequences in the sample. The V and J genes are TRBV5-1 and TRBJ1-1; D is unclear. The CDR3 runs to 13 residues. Trimming cost V 0 bases and J 3 bases, with 6 bases left between them. Germline lookup yields CDR1 SGHRS and CDR2 YFSETQ. The CDR3 region is CASSLGRDTEAFF. CDR3 nucleotides: TGCGCCAGCAGCTTGGGACGGGACACTGAAGCTTTCTTT.

In DNA, the CDR3 is TGTGCCAGCAGCCGGACAGGGCGAACCGGGGAGCTGTTTTTT. Amino acids: CASSRTGRTGELFF. The chain joins TRBV6-5 to TRBJ2-2; 8 bases agree with TRBD1. In germline, CDR1 is MNHEY, CDR2 SVGAGI. The V segment lost 6 bases and the J segment 5 bases; nucleotides outside the gene matches: 5. The CDR3 is 14 amino acids.

This clone was counted a few times. This rearrangement joins TRBV10-1 to TRBJ2-7; 16 bases agree with TRBD2. The CDR3 totals 15 residues. Germline CDR1 is WNHNN and CDR2 is SYGVQD (reference sequence). Trimming removed 3 bases from V and 7 bases from J; junction bases left unmatched: 3. The CDR3 sequence: CASSDGTSGREEQYF. The DNA of the CDR3 is TGCGCCAGCAGTGATGGGACTAGCGGGAGGGAAGAGCAGTACTTC.

The chain carries TRBV5-1 and TRBJ1-3; D uncertain. The germline CDR1 and CDR2 sequences are SGHRS and YFSETQ. The length of the CDR3 is 15 residues. The germline V and J ends were trimmed by 3 bases and 0 bases, with 10 bases remaining between them. The CDR3 DNA follows: TGCGCCAGCAGCTCTCCGGGAAACTCTGGAAACACCATATATTTT. Protein: CASSSPGNSGNTIYF.

This chain links TRBV6-5 with TRBJ2-1, with TRBD1 matching 8 bases. J gave up 5 bases and V 6 bases, and 9 bases lay outside the gene matches. This CDR3 has 15 amino acids. Germline CDR1 MNHEY, CDR2 SVGAGI. The CDR3 sequence: CASSPQGDRNNEQFF. DNA for the CDR3: TGTGCCAGCAGCCCCCAGGGGGACAGGAACAATGAGCAGTTCTTC.